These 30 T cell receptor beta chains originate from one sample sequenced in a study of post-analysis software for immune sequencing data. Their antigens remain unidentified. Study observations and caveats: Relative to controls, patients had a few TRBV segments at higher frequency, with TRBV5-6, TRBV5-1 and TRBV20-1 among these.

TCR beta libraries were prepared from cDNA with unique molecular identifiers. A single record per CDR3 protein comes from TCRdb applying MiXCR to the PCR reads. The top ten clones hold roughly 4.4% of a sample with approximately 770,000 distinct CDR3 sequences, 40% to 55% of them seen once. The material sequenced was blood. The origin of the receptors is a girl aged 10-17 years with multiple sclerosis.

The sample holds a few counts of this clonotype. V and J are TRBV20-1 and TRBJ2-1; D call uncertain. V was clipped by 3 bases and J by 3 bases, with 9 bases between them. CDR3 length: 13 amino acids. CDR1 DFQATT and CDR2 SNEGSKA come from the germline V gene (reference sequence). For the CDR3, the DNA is TGCAGTGCTAGGGCAGGAGACTACAATGAGCAGTTCTTC. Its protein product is CSARAGDYNEQFF.

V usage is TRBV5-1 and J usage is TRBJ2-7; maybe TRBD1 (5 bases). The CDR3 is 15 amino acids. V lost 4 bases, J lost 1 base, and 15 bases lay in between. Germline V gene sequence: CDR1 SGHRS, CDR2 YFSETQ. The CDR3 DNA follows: TGCGCCAGCAGCCCCAGGCAGGGCCAATCCTACGAGCAGTACTTC. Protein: CASSPRQGQSYEQYF.

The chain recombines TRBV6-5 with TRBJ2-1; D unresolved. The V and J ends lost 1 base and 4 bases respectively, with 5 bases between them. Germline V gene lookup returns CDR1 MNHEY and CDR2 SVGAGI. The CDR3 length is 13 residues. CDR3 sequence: CASSYLGYNEQFF. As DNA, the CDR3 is TGTGCCAGCAGTTACTTAGGTTACAATGAGCAGTTCTTC.

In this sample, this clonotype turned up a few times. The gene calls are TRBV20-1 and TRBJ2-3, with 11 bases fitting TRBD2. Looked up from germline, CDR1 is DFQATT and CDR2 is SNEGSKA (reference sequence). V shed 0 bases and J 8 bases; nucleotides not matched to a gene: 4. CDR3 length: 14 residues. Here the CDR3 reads CSARDSLAGGTQYF. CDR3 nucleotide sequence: TGCAGTGCTAGAGATTCCCTAGCGGGAGGTACGCAGTATTTT.

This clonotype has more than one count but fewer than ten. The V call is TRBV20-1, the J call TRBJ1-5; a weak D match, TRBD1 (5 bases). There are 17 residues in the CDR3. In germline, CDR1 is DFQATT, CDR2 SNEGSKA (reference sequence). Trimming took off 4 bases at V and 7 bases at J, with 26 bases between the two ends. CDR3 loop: CSAKGITIFSGDQPQHF. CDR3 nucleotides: TGCAGTGCTAAAGGGATAACCATCTTCTCCGGGGACCAGCCCCAGCATTTT.

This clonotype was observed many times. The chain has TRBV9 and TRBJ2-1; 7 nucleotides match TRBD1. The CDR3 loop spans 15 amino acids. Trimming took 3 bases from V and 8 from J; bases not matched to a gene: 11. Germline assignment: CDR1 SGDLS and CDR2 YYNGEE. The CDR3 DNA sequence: TGTGCCAGCAGCGCCCGGGACAGCCTACGACATGAGCAGTTCTTC. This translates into CASSARDSLRHEQFF. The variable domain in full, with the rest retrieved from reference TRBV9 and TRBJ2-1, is DSGVTQTPKHLITATGQRVTLRCSPRSGDLSVYWYQQSLDQGLQFLIQYYNGEERAKGNILERFSAQQFPDLHSELNLSSLELGDSALYFCASSARDSLRHEQFFGPGTRLTVL.

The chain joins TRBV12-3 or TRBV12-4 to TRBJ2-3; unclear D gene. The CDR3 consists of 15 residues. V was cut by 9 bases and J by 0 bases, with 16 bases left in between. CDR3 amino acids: CARTPHLHSTDTQYF. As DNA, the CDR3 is TGTGCCAGAACCCCCCATTTACACAGCACAGATACGCAGTATTTT.

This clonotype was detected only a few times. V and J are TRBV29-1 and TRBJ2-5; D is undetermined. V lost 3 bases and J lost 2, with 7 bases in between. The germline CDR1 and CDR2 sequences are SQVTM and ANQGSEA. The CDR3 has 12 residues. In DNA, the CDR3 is TGCAGCGTTGAGTACAGTCAAGAGACCCAGTACTTC. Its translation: CSVEYSQETQYF.

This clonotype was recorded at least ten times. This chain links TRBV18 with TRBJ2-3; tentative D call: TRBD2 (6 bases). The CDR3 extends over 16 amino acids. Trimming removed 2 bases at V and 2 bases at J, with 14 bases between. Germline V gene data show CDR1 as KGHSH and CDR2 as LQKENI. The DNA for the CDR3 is TGTGCCAGCTCACCAATTAGCGGAGGCCCCACAGATACGCAGTATTTT. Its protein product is CASSPISGGPTDTQYF.

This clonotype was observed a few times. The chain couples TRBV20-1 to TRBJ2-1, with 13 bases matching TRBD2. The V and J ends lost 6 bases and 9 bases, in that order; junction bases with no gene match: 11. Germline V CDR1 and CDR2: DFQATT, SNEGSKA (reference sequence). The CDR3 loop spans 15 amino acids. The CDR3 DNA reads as TGCAGTGCCTCGGGACTAGCGGGGACTACAATTGAGCAGTTCTTC. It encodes CSASGLAGTTIEQFF.

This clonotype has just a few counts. CDR3 region: CSAPRAGNAYEQYF. In DNA, the CDR3 is TGCAGTGCCCCTCGGGCGGGGAACGCCTACGAGCAGTACTTC. The gene calls are TRBV20-1 and TRBJ2-7; possibly TRBD2 for D (6 bases). The germline gives CDR1 DFQATT, CDR2 SNEGSKA (reference sequence). Trimming shortened V by 6 bases and J by 2 bases, and 17 bases separated the two germline ends. The CDR3 loop spans 14 amino acids.

The CDR3 region has the DNA TGTGCCATCAGTGAGACTCGGGAGTTCCCTACAAATGAGCAGTTCTTC. Its protein is CAISETREFPTNEQFF. V is TRBV10-3 and J is TRBJ2-1; possible D gene TRBD2, 6 bases. CDR3 length: 16 residues. Germline CDR1 reads ENHRY; CDR2 reads SYGVKD. Trimming took 2 bases from V and 7 from J, leaving 18 bases between them.

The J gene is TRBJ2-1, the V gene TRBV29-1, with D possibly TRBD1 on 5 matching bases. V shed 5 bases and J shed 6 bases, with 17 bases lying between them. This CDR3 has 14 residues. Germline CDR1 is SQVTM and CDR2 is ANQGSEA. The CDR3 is CSVTGKWVINEQFF. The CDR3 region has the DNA TGCAGCGTTACAGGAAAATGGGTAATCAATGAGCAGTTCTTC.

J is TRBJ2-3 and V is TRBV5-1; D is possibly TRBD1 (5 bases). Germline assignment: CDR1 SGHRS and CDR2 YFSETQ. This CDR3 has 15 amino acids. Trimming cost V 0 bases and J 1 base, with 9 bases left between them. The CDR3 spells CASSLEGMGTDTQYF. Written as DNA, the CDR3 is TGCGCCAGCAGCTTGGAGGGGATGGGCACAGATACGCAGTATTTT.

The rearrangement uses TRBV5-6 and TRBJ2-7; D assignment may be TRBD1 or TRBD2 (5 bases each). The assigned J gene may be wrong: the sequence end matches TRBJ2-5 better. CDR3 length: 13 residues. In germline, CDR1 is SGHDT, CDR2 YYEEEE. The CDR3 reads CASSRGRLETQYF. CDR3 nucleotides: TGTGCCAGCAGCCGGGGACGGCTGGAGACCCAGTACTTC.

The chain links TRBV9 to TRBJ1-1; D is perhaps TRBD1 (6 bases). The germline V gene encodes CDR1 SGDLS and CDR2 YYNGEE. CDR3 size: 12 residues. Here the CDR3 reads CGRGDLNTEAFF. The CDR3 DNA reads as TGTGGGAGGGGGGATCTGAACACTGAAGCTTTCTTT. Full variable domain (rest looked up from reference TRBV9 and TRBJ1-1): DSGVTQTPKHLITATGQRVTLRCSPRSGDLSVYWYQQSLDQGLQFLIQYYNGEERAKGNILERFSAQQFPDLHSELNLSSLELGDSALYFCGRGDLNTEAFFGQGTRLTVV.

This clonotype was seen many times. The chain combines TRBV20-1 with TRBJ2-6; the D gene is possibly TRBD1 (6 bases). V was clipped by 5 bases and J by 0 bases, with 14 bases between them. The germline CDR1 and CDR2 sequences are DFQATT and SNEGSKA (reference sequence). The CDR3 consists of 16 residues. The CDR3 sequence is CSARRDTISGANVLTF. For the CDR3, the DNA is TGCAGTGCTCGCCGGGACACGATCTCTGGGGCCAACGTCCTGACTTTC.

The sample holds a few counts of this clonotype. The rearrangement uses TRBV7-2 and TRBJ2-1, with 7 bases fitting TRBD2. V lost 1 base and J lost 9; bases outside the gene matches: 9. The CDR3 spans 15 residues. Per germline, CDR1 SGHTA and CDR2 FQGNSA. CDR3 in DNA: TGTGCCAGCAGCTTAGTGGGAGGGGTCTTTGGTGAGCAGTTCTTC. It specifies CASSLVGGVFGEQFF.

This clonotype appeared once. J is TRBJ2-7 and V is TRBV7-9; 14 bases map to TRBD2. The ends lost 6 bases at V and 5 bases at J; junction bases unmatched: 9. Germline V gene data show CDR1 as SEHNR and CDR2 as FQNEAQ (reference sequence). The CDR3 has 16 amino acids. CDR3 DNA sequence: TGTGCCAGCAGGACGGGACTAGCGGGAGTGAGCAACGAGCAGTACTTC. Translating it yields CASRTGLAGVSNEQYF.

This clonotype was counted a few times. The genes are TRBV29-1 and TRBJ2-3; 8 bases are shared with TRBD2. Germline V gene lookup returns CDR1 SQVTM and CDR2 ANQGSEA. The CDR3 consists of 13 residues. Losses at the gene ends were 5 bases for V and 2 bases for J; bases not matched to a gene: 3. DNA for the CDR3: TGCAGCGTTCAAGCGGGAGTCACAGATACGCAGTATTTT. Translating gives CSVQAGVTDTQYF.

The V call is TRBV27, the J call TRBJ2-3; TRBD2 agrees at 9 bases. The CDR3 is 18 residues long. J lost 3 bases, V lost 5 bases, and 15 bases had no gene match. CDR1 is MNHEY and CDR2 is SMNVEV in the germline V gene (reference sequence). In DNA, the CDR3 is TGTGCCAGCAGTATAAAGTCGGCTAGCGGGATAGGGACAGATACGCAGTATTTT. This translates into CASSIKSASGIGTDTQYF.

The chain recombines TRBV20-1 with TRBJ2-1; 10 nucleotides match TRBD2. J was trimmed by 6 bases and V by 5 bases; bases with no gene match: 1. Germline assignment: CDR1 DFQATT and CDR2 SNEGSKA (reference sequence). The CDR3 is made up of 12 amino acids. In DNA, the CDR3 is TGCAGTGCTGAGCGGGAGGGCAATGAGCAGTTCTTC. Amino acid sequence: CSAEREGNEQFF.

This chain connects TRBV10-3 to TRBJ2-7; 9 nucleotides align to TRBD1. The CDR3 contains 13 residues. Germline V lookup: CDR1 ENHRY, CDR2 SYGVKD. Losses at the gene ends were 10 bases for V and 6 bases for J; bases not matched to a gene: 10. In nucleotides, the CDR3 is TGTGCCACCAACCCCGGGACAGGGAGCGAGCAGTACTTC. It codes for CATNPGTGSEQYF.

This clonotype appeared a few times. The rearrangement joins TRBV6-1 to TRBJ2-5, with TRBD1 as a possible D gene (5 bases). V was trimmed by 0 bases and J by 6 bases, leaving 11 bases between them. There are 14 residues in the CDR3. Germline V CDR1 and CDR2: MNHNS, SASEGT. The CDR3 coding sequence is TGTGCCAGCAGTGAAGCGGCAGGGTTGCAGACCCAGTACTTC. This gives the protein CASSEAAGLQTQYF.

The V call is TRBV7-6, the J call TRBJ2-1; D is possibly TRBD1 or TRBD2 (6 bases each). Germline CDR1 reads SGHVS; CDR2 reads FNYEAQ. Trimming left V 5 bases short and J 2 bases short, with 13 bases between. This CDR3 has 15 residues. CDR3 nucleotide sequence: TGTGCCAGCAGCCGAGGGGGGCCCACCTACAATGAGCAGTTCTTC. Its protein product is CASSRGGPTYNEQFF.

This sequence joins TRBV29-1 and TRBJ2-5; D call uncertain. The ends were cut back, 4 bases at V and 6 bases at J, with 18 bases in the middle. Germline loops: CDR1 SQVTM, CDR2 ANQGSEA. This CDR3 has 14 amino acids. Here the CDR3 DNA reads TGCAGCGTTGCCCACGATGTGGTGGTGAAGACCCAGTACTTC. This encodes CSVAHDVVVKTQYF. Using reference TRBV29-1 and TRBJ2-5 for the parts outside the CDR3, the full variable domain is SAVISQKPSRDICQRGTSLTIQCQVDSQVTMMFWYRQQPGQSLTLIATANQGSEATYESGFVIDKFPISRPNLTFSTLTVSNMSPEDSSIYLCSVAHDVVVKTQYFGPGTRLLVL.

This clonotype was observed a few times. The CDR3 coding sequence is TGTGCCAGCAGGAAGAGACAGATCTACGAGCAGTACTTC. Its protein is CASRKRQIYEQYF. V is TRBV6-6 and J is TRBJ2-7; D possibly corresponds to TRBD1 (5 bases). V gave up 6 bases and J gave up 3 bases, with 12 bases separating them. Germline-derived CDR1 and CDR2 are MNHNY and SVGAGI (reference sequence). The CDR3 loop spans 13 amino acids.

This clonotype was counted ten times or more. The CDR3 sequence is CASSLWGDTQYF. The CDR3 DNA follows: TGTGCCAGCAGCTTATGGGGGGATACGCAGTATTTT. The chain carries TRBV5-6 and TRBJ2-3; D is possibly TRBD1 or TRBD2 (5 bases each). This CDR3 is 12 amino acids long. Trimming stripped 2 bases from V and 6 bases from J, with 7 bases between. The germline gives CDR1 SGHDT, CDR2 YYEEEE.

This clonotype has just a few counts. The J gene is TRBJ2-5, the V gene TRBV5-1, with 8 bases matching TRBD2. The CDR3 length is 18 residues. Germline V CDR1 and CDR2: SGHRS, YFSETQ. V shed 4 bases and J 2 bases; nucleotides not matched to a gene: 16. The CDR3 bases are TGCGCCAGCAGCCTACCCACACGGCGACTAGCGCGACAAGAGACCCAGTACTTC. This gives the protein CASSLPTRRLARQETQYF.

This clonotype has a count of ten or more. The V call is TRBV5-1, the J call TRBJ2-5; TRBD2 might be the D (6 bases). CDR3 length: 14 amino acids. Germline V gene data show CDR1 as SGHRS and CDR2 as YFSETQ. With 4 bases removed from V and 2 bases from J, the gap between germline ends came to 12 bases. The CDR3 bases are TGCGCCAGCAGCCTCCTAAGCGGGCAAGAGACCCAGTACTTC. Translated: CASSLLSGQETQYF.